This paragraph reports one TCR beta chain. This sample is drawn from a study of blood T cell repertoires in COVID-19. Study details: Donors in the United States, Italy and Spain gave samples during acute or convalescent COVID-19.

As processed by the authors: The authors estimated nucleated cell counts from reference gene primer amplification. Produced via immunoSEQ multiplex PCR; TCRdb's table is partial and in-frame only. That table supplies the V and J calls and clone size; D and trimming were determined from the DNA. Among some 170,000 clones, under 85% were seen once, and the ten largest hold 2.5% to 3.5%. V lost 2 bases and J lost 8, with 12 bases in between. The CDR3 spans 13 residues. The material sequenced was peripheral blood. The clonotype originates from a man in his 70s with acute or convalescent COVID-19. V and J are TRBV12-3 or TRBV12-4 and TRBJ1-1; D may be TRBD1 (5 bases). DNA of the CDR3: TGTGCCAGCAGTTTACTCAGGGCCCGGGAAGCTTTCTTT. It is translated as CASSLLRAREAFF.